Below are 13 T cell receptor beta chains sequenced from a single sample in a study of response to subunit inactivated influenza vaccine. TCRdb reprocessed the RT-PCR reads via MiXCR and lists one record per CDR3 protein. The data show about 570,000 distinct CDR3 sequences, with approximately 10% seen just once and approximately 11% held by the top ten. These same data were also listed under a study on T cells expressing NK-cell markers. From that report: It was by 5'RACE template switching with UMIs that TCR beta cDNA was made.

The starting material was PBMCs from blood, obtained on the day of vaccination. The receptors stem from a man in his fifties or sixties who received an inactivated influenza vaccine.

This clonotype has more than one count but fewer than ten. The chain uses TRBV5-1 and TRBJ2-5; D is ambiguous. This CDR3 has 13 residues. The germline V gene encodes CDR1 SGHRS and CDR2 YFSETQ. V was clipped by 0 bases and J by 5 bases, with 8 bases between them. The CDR3 sequence: CASSLAMTETQYF. In nucleotides, the CDR3 is TGCGCCAGCAGCTTGGCTATGACGGAGACCCAGTACTTC.

This clonotype was seen only a few times. The chain recombines TRBV2 with TRBJ2-7; D not certain. The CDR3 has 14 amino acids. CDR1 and CDR2 from the germline V gene are SNHLY and FYNNEI. The V and J ends lost 2 bases and 5 bases respectively, with 13 bases between them. CDR3 loop: CASSESVLVDEQYF. The CDR3 nucleotides read TGTGCCAGCAGTGAATCAGTTTTGGTGGACGAGCAGTACTTC.

This clonotype was detected ten times or more. CDR3 sequence reads: CASSLGLVGRETQYF. As DNA, the CDR3 is TGCGCCAGCAGCTTGGGACTAGTAGGTAGAGAGACCCAGTACTTC. The chain employs TRBV5-1 and TRBJ2-5; D is possibly TRBD2 (6 bases). V gave up 0 bases and J gave up 4 bases, with 13 bases separating them. This CDR3 comprises 15 residues. The germline gives CDR1 SGHRS, CDR2 YFSETQ.

The CDR3 DNA reads as TGTGCCAGCTCACCACCCACACGGACAGGAGCTTTCTTT. Its protein product is CASSPPTRTGAFF. The gene calls are TRBV18 and TRBJ1-1, with 7 positions matching TRBD1. The CDR3 is made up of 13 amino acids. The V and J ends lost 0 bases and 10 bases, in that order; junction bases with no gene match: 5. Germline values: CDR1 KGHSH, CDR2 LQKENI. The full variable domain, its missing parts supplied by reference TRBV18 and TRBJ1-1, is NAGVMQNPRHLVRRRGQEARLRCSPMKGHSHVYWYRQLPEEGLKFMVYLQKENIIDESGMPKERFSAEFPKEGPSILRIQQVVRGDSAAYFCASSPPTRTGAFFGQGTRLTVV.

The rearrangement links TRBV18 to TRBJ2-7; D ambiguous. CDR1 and CDR2 (germline): KGHSH, LQKENI. Deletions cut 0 bases from V and 0 bases from J, with 12 bases between. This CDR3 has 16 residues. This CDR3 reads CASSPPMGSSSYEQYF. CDR3 in DNA: TGTGCCAGCTCACCACCCATGGGGTCCAGCTCCTACGAGCAGTACTTC.

The gene calls are TRBV19 and TRBJ2-7; D remains unclear. The V end lost 5 bases, the J end lost 0 bases, and 11 bases lay between the germline ends. The CDR3 loop spans 14 amino acids. Germline V CDR1 and CDR2: LNHDA, SQIVND (reference sequence). CDR3 sequence: CASSPTFSSYEQYF. In nucleotides, the CDR3 is TGTGCCAGTAGTCCGACGTTCAGCTCCTACGAGCAGTACTTC.

This sequence joins TRBV11-1 and TRBJ1-1, with D possibly matching TRBD1 (5 bases). This CDR3 region has 18 residues. Trimming took off 5 bases at V and 3 bases at J, with 25 bases between the two ends. CDR1 is SGHAT and CDR2 is FQDESV in the germline V gene (reference sequence). The CDR3 DNA follows: TGTGCCAGCAGCCCCGCTTTCAATCGGGGGACGGCCGACACTGAAGCTTTCTTT. It is translated as CASSPAFNRGTADTEAFF.

This chain connects TRBV20-1 to TRBJ2-1; D might be TRBD2 (6 bases). The CDR3 is 16 residues long. V was clipped by 3 bases and J by 4 bases, with 19 bases between them. CDR1 is DFQATT and CDR2 is SNEGSKA in the germline V gene (reference sequence). This CDR3 reads CSASAGRPSRYNEQFF. The CDR3 nucleotides are TGCAGTGCTAGCGCCGGGAGACCGTCTCGGTACAATGAGCAGTTCTTC.

The chain recombines TRBV6-2 or TRBV6-3 with TRBJ2-2; D uncertain. V lost 5 bases and J 6 bases, leaving 13 bases between the germline ends. CDR3 size: 14 residues. From germline, CDR1 is MNHEY and CDR2 SVGEGT. CDR3 DNA: TGTGCCAGCAGTCCGGCGTTCGGTGCCGGGGAGCTGTTTTTT. Translated, it gives CASSPAFGAGELFF.

V and J are TRBV27 and TRBJ2-7, with a tentative D call TRBD2 (6 bases). The CDR3 length is 15 residues. Germline lookup yields CDR1 MNHEY and CDR2 SMNVEV (reference sequence). Trimming removed 2 bases at V and 3 bases at J, with 14 bases between. CDR3 region: CASSLGPLGLYEQYF. In nucleotides, the CDR3 is TGTGCCAGCAGTTTAGGACCGTTGGGACTCTACGAGCAGTACTTC.

This clonotype has only a few counts. V gene TRBV28 combines with J gene TRBJ2-1, with D perhaps matching TRBD2 (5 bases). This CDR3 spans 12 amino acids. V was clipped by 11 bases and J by 7 bases, with 15 bases between them. The V gene's germline CDR1 is MDHEN and CDR2 SYDVKM. The DNA of the CDR3 is TGTGCCTACGGGAAACATCGGAATGAGCAGTTCTTC. It is translated as CAYGKHRNEQFF.

The chain carries TRBV4-3 and TRBJ2-5; D is perhaps TRBD2 (6 bases). This CDR3 comprises 14 residues. V was trimmed by 1 base and J by 1 base, leaving 7 bases between them. CDR1 is LGHNA and CDR2 is YSLEER in the germline V gene. CDR3 protein: CASSQVRGQETQYF. Here the CDR3 DNA reads TGCGCCAGCAGCCAAGTGCGGGGCCAAGAGACCCAGTACTTC.

In its sample, this clonotype was seen a few times. The chain recombines TRBV20-1 with TRBJ2-5; 9 bases are a match to TRBD2. V was pared by 5 bases and J by 5 bases, with 6 bases of the junction left unmatched. The CDR3 is made up of 13 amino acids. Per germline, CDR1 DFQATT and CDR2 SNEGSKA (reference sequence). CDR3 nucleotide sequence: TGCAGTGCTCCTAGCGGGACTGGTGAGACCCAGTACTTC. It specifies CSAPSGTGETQYF.